This T cell receptor (beta chain) was captured by sequencing in a study of CD8 T cells in Susac syndrome. Germline CDR1 and CDR2: MGHRA and YSYEKL. The length of the CDR3 is 15 residues. V lost 5 bases, J lost 0 bases, and 6 bases stayed unmatched. TEMRA cells were FACS-enriched, while CD8+ and CD4+ T cells were negatively isolated. Reverse transcription of roughly 0.5 to 1 ug RNA used random hexamers. Across 54 Vbeta and 13 Jbeta, TCR beta CDR3 was amplified with immunoSEQ multiplex PCR. TCRdb analysed the immunoSEQ multiplex PCR reads with MiXCR anew, one entry per CDR3 protein. The sample contains 150,000 to 200,000 distinct CDR3 sequences, approximately 95% of which appear only once.

Sequenced: CD8+ T cells from PBMCs. V is TRBV4-1 and J is TRBJ1-2, with TRBD1 matching 7 bases. This receptor was taken from a human donor with multiple sclerosis. The CDR3 DNA reads as TGCGCCAGCAGCTACGACAGGGCTGCTAACTATGGCTACACCTTC. This gives the protein CASSYDRAANYGYTF.